This TCR beta chain originates from a study of CD8+ T cells in alopecia areata. Stated treatment: oral pan-JAK inhibitor, 5-10 mg twice daily. The ends were cut back, 5 bases at V and 3 bases at J, with 8 bases in the middle. CDR1 is SGHRS, CDR2 YFSETQ, per germline. The CDR3 extends over 12 amino acids. Reverse transcribed after extraction, RNA yielded cDNA as the sequencing template. Assay used: immunoSEQ multiplex PCR; TCRdb lists only in-frame clones, some missing. The sample consists of under 150,000 clones, approximately 55% of them appearing once. This clone appeared a few times. This sequence originates from a human donor with alopecia areata. The gene calls are TRBV5-1 and TRBJ2-5, with D perhaps TRBD1 (5 bases). Sequences were derived from CD4+ T cells sorted from blood, sampled at week 24, from a patient treated with tofacitinib. Here the CDR3 reads CASREGEETQYF. In DNA form, the CDR3 reads TGCGCCAGCAGAGAAGGGGAAGAGACCCAGTACTTC.